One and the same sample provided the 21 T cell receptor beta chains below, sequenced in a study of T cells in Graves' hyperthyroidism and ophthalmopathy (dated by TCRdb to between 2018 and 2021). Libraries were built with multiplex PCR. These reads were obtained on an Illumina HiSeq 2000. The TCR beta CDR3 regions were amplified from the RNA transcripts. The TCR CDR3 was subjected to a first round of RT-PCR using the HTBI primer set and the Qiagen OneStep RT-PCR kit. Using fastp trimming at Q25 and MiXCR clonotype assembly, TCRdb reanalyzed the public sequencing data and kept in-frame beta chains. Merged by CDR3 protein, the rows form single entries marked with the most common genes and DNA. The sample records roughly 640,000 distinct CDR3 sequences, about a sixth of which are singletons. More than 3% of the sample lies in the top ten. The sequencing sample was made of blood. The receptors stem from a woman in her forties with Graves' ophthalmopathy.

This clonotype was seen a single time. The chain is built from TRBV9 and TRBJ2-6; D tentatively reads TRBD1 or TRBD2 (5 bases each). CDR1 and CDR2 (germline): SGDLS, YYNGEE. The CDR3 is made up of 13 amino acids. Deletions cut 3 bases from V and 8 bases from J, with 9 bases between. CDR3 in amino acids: CASSGGVPNVLTF. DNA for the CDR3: TGTGCCAGCAGCGGAGGGGTTCCCAACGTCCTGACTTTC.

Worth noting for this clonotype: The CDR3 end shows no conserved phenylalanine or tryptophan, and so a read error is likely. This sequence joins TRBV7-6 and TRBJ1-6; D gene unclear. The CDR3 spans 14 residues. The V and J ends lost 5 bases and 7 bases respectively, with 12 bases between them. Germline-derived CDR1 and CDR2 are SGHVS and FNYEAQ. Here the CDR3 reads CASSPQEANSPLHL. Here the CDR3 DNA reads TGTGCCAGCAGCCCCCAGGAGGCCAATTCACCCCTCCACCTT.

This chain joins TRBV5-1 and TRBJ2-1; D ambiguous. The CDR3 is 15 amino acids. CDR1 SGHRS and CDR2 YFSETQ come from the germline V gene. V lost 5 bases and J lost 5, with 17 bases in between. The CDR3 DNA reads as TGCGCCAGCAGGGGGAATTGGCGGTACGACAATGAGCAGTTCTTC. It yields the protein CASRGNWRYDNEQFF.

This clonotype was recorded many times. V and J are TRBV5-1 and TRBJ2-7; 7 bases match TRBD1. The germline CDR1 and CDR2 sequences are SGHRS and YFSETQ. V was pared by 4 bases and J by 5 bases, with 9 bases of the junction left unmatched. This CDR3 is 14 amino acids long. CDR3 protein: CASSPLLGQDEQYF. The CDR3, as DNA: TGCGCCAGCAGCCCCTTGCTTGGACAGGACGAGCAGTACTTC.

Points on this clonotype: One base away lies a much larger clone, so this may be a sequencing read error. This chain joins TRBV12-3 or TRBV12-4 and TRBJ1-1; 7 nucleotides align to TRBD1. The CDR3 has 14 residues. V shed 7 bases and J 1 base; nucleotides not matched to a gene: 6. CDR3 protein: CASNTRQGNTEAFF. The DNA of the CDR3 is TGTGCCAGCAATACTAGACAGGGGAACACTGAAGCTTTCTTT.

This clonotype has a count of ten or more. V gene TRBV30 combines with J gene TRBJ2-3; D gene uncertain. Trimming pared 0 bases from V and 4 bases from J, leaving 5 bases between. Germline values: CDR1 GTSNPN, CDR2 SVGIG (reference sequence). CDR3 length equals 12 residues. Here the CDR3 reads CAWSVSSDTQYF. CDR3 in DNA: TGTGCCTGGAGTGTAAGCTCAGATACGCAGTATTTT.

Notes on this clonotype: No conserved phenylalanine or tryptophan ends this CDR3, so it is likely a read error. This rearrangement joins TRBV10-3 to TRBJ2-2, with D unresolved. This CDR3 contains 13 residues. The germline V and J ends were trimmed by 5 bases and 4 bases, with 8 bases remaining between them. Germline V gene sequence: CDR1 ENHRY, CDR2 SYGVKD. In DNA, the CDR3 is TGTGCCATCAGTAGGACCCTCACCGGGGAGCTGTTTTCT. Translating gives CAISRTLTGELFS.

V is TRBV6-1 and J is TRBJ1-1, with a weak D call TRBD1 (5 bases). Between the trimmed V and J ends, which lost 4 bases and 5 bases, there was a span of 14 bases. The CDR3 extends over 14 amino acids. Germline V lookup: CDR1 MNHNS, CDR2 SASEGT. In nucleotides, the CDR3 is TGTGCCAGCAGTGTTGGGGGGGGGAAGACTGAAGCTTTCTTT. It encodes CASSVGGGKTEAFF.

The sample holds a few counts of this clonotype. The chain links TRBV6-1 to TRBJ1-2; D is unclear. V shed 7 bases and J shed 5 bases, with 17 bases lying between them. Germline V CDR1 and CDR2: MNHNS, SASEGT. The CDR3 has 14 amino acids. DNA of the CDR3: TGTGCCAGCAAGGAAGGGCAGTACTCGTATGGCTACACCTTC. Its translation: CASKEGQYSYGYTF.

Here the CDR3 DNA reads TGTGCCAGCAGCGTCGGACTAGCGGTAGGCGAGACCCAGTACTTC. Amino acids: CASSVGLAVGETQYF. The chain carries TRBV9 and TRBJ2-5; 10 nucleotides align to TRBD2. Germline V gene sequence: CDR1 SGDLS, CDR2 YYNGEE. V gave up 2 bases and J gave up 5 bases; unmatched junction bases: 6. There are 15 residues in the CDR3.

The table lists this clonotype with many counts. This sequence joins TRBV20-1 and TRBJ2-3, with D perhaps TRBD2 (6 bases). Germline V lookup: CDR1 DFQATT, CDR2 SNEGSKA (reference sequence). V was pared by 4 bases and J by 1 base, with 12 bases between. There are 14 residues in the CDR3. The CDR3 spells CSAIHSGRTDTQYF. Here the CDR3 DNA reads TGCAGTGCTATACATAGCGGACGCACAGATACGCAGTATTTT.

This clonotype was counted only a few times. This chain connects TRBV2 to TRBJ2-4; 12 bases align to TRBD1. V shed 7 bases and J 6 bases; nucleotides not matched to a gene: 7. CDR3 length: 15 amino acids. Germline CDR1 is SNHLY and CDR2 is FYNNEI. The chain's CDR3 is CASTRDRGLRNIQYF. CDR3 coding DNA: TGTGCCAGCACAAGGGACAGGGGGCTAAGAAACATTCAGTACTTC.

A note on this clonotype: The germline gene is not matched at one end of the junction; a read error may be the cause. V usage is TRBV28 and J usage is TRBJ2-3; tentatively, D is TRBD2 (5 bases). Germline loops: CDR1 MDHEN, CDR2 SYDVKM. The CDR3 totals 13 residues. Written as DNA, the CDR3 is TGTACCAGCAGTTTGGGTAGCGCAGATACGCAGTATTTT. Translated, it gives CTSSLGSADTQYF.

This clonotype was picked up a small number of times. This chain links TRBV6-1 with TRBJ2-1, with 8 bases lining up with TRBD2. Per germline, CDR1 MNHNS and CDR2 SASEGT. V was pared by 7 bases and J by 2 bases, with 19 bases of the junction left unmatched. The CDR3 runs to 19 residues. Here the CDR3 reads CASTRGILAVVRTYNEQFF. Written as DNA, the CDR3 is TGTGCCAGCACCCGAGGGATACTAGCGGTTGTTCGCACCTACAATGAGCAGTTCTTC.

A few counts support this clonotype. CDR3 DNA sequence: TGTGCCATCAGTGAGTCCCCCGGGGGGGAAGAGACCCAGTACTTC. This translates into CAISESPGGEETQYF. The chain couples TRBV10-3 to TRBJ2-5, with 8 bases that match TRBD2. CDR1 is ENHRY and CDR2 is SYGVKD in the germline V gene. The CDR3 spans 15 residues. The trim removed 0 bases at V and 3 bases at J, leaving 3 bases unmatched.

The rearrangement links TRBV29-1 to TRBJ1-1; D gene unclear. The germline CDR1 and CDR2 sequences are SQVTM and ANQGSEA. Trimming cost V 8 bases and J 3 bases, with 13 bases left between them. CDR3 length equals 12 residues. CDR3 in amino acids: CSTHQVDTEAFF. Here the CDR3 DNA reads TGCAGCACTCATCAAGTTGACACTGAAGCTTTCTTT.

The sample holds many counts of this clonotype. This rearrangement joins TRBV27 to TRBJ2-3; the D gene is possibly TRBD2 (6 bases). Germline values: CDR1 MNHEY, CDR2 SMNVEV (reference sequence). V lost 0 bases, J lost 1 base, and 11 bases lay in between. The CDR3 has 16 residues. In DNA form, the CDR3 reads TGTGCCAGCAGTTTATCGGTGGGGGGTCGCACAGATACGCAGTATTTT. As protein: CASSLSVGGRTDTQYF.

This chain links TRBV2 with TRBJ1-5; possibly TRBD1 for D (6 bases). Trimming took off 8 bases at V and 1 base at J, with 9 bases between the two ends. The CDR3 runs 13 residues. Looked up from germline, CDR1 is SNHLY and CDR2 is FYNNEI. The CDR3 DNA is TGTGCCAGCGGAACAGGGAGCAATCAGCCCCAGCATTTT. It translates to CASGTGSNQPQHF.

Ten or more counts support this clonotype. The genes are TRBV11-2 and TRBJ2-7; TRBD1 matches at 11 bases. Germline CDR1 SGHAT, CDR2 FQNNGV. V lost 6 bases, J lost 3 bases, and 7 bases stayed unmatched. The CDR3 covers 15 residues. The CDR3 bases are TGTGCCAGCAGTCAAGGACAGGGGGCTATCTACGAGCAGTACTTC. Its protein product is CASSQGQGAIYEQYF. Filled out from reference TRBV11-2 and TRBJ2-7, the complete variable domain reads EAGVAQSPRYKIIEKRQSVAFWCNPISGHATLYWYQQILGQGPKLLIQFQNNGVVDDSQLPKDRFSAERLKGVDSTLKIQPAKLEDSAVYLCASSQGQGAIYEQYFGPGTRLTVT.

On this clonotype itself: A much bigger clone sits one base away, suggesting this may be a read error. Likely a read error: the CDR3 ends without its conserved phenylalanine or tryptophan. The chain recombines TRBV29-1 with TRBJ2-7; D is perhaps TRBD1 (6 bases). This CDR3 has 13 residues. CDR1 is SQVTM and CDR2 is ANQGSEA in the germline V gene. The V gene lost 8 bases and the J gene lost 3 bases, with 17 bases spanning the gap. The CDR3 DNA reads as TGCAGCTACTCCCGTACAGGGAGCTACGAGCAGTACCTC. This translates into CSYSRTGSYEQYL.

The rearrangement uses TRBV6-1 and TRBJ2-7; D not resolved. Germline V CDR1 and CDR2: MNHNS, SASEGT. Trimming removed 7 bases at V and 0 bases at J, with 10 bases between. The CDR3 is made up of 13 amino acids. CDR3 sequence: CASTLMGSYEQYF. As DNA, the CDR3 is TGTGCCAGCACCCTAATGGGCTCCTACGAGCAGTACTTC.